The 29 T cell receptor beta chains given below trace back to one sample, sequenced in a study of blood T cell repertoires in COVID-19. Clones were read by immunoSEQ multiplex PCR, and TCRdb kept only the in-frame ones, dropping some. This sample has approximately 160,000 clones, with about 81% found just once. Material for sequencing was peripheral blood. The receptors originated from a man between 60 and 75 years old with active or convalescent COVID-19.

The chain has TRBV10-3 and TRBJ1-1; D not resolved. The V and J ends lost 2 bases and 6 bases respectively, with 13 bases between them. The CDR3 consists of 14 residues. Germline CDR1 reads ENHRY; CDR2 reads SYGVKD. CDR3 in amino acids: CAISEPTRRAEAFF. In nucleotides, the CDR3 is TGTGCCATCAGTGAGCCGACAAGGCGGGCTGAAGCTTTCTTT.

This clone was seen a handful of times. Here the CDR3 reads CASSLGGTSGRETQYF. CDR3 DNA: TGTGCCAGCAGCTTAGGGGGGACTAGCGGGAGGGAGACCCAGTACTTC. The V call is TRBV7-2, the J call TRBJ2-5, with 15 bases aligning to TRBD2. The CDR3 runs 16 residues. Trimming took 1 base from V and 5 from J; bases not matched to a gene: 2. Germline CDR1 is SGHTA and CDR2 is FQGNSA.

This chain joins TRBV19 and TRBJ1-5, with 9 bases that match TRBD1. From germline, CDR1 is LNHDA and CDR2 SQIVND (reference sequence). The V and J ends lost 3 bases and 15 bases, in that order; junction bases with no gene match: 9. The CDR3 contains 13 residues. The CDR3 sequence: CASSIGTGWSTHF. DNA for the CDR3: TGTGCCAGTAGTATCGGGACAGGGTGGTCAACGCATTTT.

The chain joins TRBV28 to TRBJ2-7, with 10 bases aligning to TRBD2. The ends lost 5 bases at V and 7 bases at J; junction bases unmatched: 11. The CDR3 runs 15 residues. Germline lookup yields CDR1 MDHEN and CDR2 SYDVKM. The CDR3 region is CASSTRGSGRKEQYF. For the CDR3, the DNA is TGTGCCAGCAGTACCCGGGGTAGCGGGAGGAAGGAGCAGTACTTC.

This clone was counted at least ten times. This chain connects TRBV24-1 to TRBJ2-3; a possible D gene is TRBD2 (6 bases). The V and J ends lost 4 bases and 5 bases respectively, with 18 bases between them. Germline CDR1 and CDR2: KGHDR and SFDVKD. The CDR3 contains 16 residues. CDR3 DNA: TGTGCCACCAGTGACAGGACTTGGGAGGTTGGAGATACGCAGTATTTT. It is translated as CATSDRTWEVGDTQYF.

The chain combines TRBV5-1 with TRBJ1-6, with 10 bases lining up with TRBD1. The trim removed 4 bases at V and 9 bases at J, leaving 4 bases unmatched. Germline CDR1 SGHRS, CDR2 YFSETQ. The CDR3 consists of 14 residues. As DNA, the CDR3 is TGCGCCAGCAGCCCGGACAGGGGGACTTCACCCCTCCACTTT. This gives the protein CASSPDRGTSPLHF. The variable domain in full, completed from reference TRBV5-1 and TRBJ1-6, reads KAGVTQTPRYLIKTRGQQVTLSCSPISGHRSVSWYQQTPGQGLQFLFEYFSETQRNKGNFPGRFSGRQFSNSRSEMNVSTLELGDSALYLCASSPDRGTSPLHFGNGTRLTVT.

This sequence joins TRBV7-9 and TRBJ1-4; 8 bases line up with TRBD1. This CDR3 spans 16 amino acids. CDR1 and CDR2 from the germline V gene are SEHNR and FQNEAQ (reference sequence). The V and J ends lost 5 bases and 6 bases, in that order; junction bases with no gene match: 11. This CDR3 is CASSIVDRGYDEKLFF. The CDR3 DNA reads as TGTGCCAGCAGCATCGTTGACAGGGGATATGATGAAAAACTGTTTTTT.

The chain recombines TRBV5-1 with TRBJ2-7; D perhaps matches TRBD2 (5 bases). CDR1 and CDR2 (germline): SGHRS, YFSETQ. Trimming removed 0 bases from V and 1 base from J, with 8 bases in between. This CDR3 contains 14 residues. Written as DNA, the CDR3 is TGCGCCAGCAGCTTGGTGGAGGCTTCCTACGAGCAGTACTTC. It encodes CASSLVEASYEQYF.

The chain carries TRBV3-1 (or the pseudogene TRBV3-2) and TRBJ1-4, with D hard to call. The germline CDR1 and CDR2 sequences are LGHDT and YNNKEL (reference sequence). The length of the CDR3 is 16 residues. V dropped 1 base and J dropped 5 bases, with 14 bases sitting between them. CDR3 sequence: CASSQARRGRNEKLFF. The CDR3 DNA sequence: TGTGCCAGCAGCCAAGCCCGACGGGGTCGGAATGAAAAACTGTTTTTT.

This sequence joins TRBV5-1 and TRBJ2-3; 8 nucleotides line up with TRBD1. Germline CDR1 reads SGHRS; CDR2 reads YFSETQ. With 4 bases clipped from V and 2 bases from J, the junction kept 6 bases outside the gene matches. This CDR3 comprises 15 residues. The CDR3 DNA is TGCGCCAGCAGCGAAGGGACAGGAGACACAGATACGCAGTATTTT. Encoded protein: CASSEGTGDTDTQYF.

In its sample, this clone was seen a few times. CDR3 nucleotides: TGTGCCACCAGCGGACTTACTAGCGGGGGGGCAAATACGCAGTATTTT. Protein sequence: CATSGLTSGGANTQYF. J is TRBJ2-3 and V is TRBV15, with TRBD2 matching over 13 bases. The CDR3 extends over 16 amino acids. The germline V gene encodes CDR1 LNHNV and CDR2 YYDKDF (reference sequence). Unmatched junction bases numbered 9, after V lost 5 bases and J lost 7 bases.

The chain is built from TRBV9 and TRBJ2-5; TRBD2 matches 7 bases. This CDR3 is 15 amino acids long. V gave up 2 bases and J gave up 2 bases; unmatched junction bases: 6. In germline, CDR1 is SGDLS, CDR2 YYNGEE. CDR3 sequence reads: CASSVEGGLQETQYF. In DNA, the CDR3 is TGTGCCAGCAGCGTTGAGGGAGGGTTACAAGAGACCCAGTACTTC.

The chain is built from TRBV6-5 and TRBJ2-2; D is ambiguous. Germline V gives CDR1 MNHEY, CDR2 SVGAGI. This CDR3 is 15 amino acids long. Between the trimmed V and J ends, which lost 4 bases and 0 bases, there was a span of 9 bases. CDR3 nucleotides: TGTGCCAGCAGTTTCAGTACAACGAACACCGGGGAGCTGTTTTTT. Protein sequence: CASSFSTTNTGELFF.

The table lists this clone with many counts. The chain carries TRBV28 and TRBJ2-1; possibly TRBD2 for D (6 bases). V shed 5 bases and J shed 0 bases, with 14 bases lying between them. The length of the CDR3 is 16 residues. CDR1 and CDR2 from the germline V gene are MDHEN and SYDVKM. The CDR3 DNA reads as TGTGCCAGCAGTGAGACCCTAGCGTTCTCCTACAATGAGCAGTTCTTC. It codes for CASSETLAFSYNEQFF.

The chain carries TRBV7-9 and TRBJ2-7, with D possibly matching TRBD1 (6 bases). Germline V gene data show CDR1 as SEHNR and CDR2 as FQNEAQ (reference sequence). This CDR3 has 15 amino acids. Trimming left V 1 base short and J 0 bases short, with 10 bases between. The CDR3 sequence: CASSLVQGSSYEQYF. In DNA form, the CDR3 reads TGTGCCAGCAGCTTAGTACAGGGAAGCTCCTACGAGCAGTACTTC. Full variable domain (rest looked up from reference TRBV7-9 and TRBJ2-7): DTGVSQNPRHKITKRGQNVTFRCDPISEHNRLYWYRQTLGQGPEFLTYFQNEAQLEKSRLLSDRFSAERPKGSFSTLEIQRTEQGDSAMYLCASSLVQGSSYEQYFGPGTRLTVT.

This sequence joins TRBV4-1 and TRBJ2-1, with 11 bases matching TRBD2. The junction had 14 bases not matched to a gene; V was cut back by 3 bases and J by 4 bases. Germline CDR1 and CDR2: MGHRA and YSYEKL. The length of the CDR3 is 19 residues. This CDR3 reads CASSHPRGSGRAEYNEQFF. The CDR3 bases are TGCGCCAGCAGCCATCCCAGGGGTAGCGGGAGGGCCGAGTACAATGAGCAGTTCTTC.

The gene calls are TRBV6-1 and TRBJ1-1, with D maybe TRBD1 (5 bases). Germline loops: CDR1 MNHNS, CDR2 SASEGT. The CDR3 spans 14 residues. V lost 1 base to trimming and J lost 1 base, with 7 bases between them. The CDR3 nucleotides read TGTGCCAGCAGTGAAGGTAGGGGGAACACTGAAGCTTTCTTT. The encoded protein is CASSEGRGNTEAFF.

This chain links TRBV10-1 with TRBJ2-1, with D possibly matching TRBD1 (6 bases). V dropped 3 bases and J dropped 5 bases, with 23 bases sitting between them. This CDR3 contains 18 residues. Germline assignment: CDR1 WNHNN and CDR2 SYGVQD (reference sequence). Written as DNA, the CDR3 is TGCGCCAGCAGTGATTACCCCAGCAGGGGAGCAGGACACAATGAGCAGTTCTTC. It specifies CASSDYPSRGAGHNEQFF.

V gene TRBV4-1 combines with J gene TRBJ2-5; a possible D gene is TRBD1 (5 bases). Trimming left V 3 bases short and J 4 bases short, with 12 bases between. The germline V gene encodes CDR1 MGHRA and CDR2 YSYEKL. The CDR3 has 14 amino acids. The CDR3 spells CASSQLTGIETQYF. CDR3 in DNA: TGCGCCAGCAGCCAGCTTACAGGTATAGAGACCCAGTACTTC.

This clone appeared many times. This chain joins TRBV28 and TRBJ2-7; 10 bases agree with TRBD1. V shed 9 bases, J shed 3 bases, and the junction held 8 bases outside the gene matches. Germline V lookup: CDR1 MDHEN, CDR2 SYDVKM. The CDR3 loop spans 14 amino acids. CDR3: CASTVRDRGYEQYF. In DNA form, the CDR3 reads TGTGCCAGTACAGTCCGGGACAGGGGCTACGAGCAGTACTTC. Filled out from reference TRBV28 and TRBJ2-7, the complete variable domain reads DVKVTQSSRYLVKRTGEKVFLECVQDMDHENMFWYRQDPGLGLRLIYFSYDVKMKEKGDIPEGYSVSREKKERFSLILESASTNQTSMYLCASTVRDRGYEQYFGPGTRLTVT.

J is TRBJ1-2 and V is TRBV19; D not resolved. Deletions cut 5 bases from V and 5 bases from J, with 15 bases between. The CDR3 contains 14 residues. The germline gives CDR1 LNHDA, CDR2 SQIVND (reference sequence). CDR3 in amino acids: CASSPRQVVYGYTF. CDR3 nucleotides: TGTGCCAGTAGTCCCCGACAAGTAGTTTATGGCTACACCTTC. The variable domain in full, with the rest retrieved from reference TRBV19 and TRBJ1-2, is DGGITQSPKYLFRKEGQNVTLSCEQNLNHDAMYWYRQDPGQGLRLIYYSQIVNDFQKGDIAEGYSVSREKKESFPLTVTSAQKNPTAFYLCASSPRQVVYGYTFGSGTRLTVV.

CDR3 in amino acids: CASSAGSPGYNEQFF. CDR3 nucleotide sequence: TGTGCCAGCAGCGCCGGGTCCCCCGGGTACAATGAGCAGTTCTTC. V gene TRBV9 combines with J gene TRBJ2-1; D remains ambiguous. The V gene lost 3 bases and the J gene lost 4 bases, with 14 bases spanning the gap. The CDR3 is 15 amino acids. Germline lookup yields CDR1 SGDLS and CDR2 YYNGEE.

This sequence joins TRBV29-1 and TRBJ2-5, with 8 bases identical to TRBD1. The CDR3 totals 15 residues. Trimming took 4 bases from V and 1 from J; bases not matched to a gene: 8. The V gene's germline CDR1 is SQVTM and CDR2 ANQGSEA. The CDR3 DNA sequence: TGCAGCGTTGCACCAGGGGGCAGTGGCCAAGAGACCCAGTACTTC. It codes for CSVAPGGSGQETQYF. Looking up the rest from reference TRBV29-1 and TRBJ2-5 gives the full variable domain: SAVISQKPSRDICQRGTSLTIQCQVDSQVTMMFWYRQQPGQSLTLIATANQGSEATYESGFVIDKFPISRPNLTFSTLTVSNMSPEDSSIYLCSVAPGGSGQETQYFGPGTRLLVL.

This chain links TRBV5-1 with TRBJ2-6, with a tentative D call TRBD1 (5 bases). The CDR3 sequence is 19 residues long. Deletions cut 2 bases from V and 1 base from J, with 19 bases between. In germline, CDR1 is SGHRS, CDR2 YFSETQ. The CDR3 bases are TGCGCCAGCAGCTTAACGATTGTACAGGCCCCTTCTGGGGCCAACGTCCTGACTTTC. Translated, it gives CASSLTIVQAPSGANVLTF.

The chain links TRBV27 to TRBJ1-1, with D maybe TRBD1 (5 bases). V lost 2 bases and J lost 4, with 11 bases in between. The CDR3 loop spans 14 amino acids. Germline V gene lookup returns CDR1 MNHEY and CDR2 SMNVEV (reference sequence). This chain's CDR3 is CASSLVGALTEAFF. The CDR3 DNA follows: TGTGCCAGCAGTTTAGTAGGGGCACTCACTGAAGCTTTCTTT.

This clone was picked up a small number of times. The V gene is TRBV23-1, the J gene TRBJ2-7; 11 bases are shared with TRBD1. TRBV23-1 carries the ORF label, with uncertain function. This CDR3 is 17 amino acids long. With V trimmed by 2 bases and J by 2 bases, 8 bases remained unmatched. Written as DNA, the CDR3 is TGCGCCAGCAGTCAACCTGGACAGGGGGCATCGGCCTACGAGCAGTACTTC. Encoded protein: CASSQPGQGASAYEQYF.

The CDR3 loop is CASSSSGWETQYF. CDR3 nucleotides: TGTGCCAGCAGCTCGAGCGGGTGGGAGACCCAGTACTTC. The V gene is TRBV7-3, the J gene TRBJ2-5; possible D gene TRBD2, 6 bases. Germline CDR1 and CDR2: SGHTA and FQGTGA. Trimming cost V 4 bases and J 5 bases, with 11 bases left between them. CDR3 length: 13 residues.

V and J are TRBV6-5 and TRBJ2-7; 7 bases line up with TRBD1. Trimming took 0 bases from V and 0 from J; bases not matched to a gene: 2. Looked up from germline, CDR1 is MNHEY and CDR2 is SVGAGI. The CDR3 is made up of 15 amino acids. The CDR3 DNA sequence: TGTGCCAGCAGTTACTCGGGACAGCGCTCCTACGAGCAGTACTTC. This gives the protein CASSYSGQRSYEQYF.

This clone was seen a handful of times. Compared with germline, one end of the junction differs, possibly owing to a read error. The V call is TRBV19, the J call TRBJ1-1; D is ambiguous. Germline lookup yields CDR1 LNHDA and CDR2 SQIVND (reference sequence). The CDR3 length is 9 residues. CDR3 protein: CASSIPPIF. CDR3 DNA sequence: TGTGCCAGTAGTATCCCGCCTATCTTT. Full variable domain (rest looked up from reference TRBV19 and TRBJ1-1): DGGITQSPKYLFRKEGQNVTLSCEQNLNHDAMYWYRQDPGQGLRLIYYSQIVNDFQKGDIAEGYSVSREKKESFPLTVTSAQKNPTAFYLCASSIPPIFGQGTRLTVV.